This entry lists 15 T cell receptor beta chains sequenced from one sample in a study of OX40 agonist ivuxolimab in advanced cancers. Some clones are missing from TCRdb's copy, which holds only in-frame ones; the method was immunoSEQ multiplex PCR. This sample has more than 45,000 clones, with 86% found just once. Material: CD4+ or CD8+ T cells sorted from blood, obtained in a trial of the OX40 agonist ivuxolimab. The receptors derive from an adult with an advanced solid tumor such as melanoma, head and neck, liver or kidney cancer.

This clone was counted once. The chain has TRBV5-1 and TRBJ2-2; D possibly corresponds to TRBD1 (6 bases). From germline, CDR1 is SGHRS and CDR2 YFSETQ. This CDR3 contains 15 residues. V was pared by 4 bases and J by 6 bases, with 16 bases between. CDR3 region: CASSPGQLAPGELFF. CDR3 nucleotides: TGCGCCAGCAGCCCCGGACAGTTGGCACCCGGGGAGCTGTTTTTT. The whole variable domain, remainder taken from reference TRBV5-1 and TRBJ2-2, is KAGVTQTPRYLIKTRGQQVTLSCSPISGHRSVSWYQQTPGQGLQFLFEYFSETQRNKGNFPGRFSGRQFSNSRSEMNVSTLELGDSALYLCASSPGQLAPGELFFGEGSRLTVL.

On this clone: The same CDR3 is also encoded by other DNA sequences in this sample. This sequence joins TRBV11-3 and TRBJ1-1; D unresolved. V dropped 1 base and J dropped 4 bases, with 16 bases sitting between them. Germline CDR1 is SGHNT and CDR2 is YENEEA. This CDR3 has 16 amino acids. The CDR3 coding sequence is TGTGCCAGCAGCTTAGCTCTATTTGCCGGGCTCACTGAAGCTTTCTTT. This translates into CASSLALFAGLTEAFF.

The J gene is TRBJ2-3, the V gene TRBV11-2, with TRBD2 matching 7 bases. CDR1 and CDR2 from the germline V gene are SGHAT and FQNNGV. After removal of 6 bases from V and 2 bases from J, the junction contained 17 bases not matched to a gene. CDR3 size: 18 residues. This chain's CDR3 is CASRPLRPPAGHTDTQYF. As DNA, the CDR3 is TGTGCCAGCAGACCTCTGCGTCCCCCAGCGGGGCACACAGATACGCAGTATTTT.

This chain uses TRBV9 with TRBJ2-2; D might be TRBD2 (5 bases). Germline values: CDR1 SGDLS, CDR2 YYNGEE. Trimming removed 4 bases from V and 0 bases from J, with 13 bases in between. The CDR3 is 16 amino acids. CDR3 sequence: CASSSEGAANTGELFF. CDR3 DNA sequence: TGTGCCAGCAGCTCAGAGGGAGCGGCGAACACCGGGGAGCTGTTTTTT.

V usage is TRBV28 and J usage is TRBJ1-1; D remains unclear. V was pared by 10 bases and J by 1 base, with 19 bases between. The CDR3 loop spans 15 amino acids. The germline V gene has CDR1 MDHEN and CDR2 SYDVKM. As DNA, the CDR3 is TGTGCCATCACCTTAGCGTTCAGACCGAACACTGAAGCTTTCTTT. Translating gives CAITLAFRPNTEAFF.

This sequence joins TRBV30 and TRBJ2-5, with a possible D match to TRBD2 (6 bases). Trimming left V 3 bases short and J 5 bases short, with 10 bases between. The germline V gene has CDR1 GTSNPN and CDR2 SVGIG (reference sequence). The CDR3 contains 12 residues. The CDR3, as DNA: TGTGCCTGGAGGGGGGGTGGCGAGACCCAGTACTTC. Its translation: CAWRGGGETQYF.

This chain uses TRBV2 with TRBJ2-3, with 7 bases fitting TRBD2. Germline CDR1 is SNHLY and CDR2 is FYNNEI. V shed 6 bases, J shed 3 bases, and the junction held 3 bases outside the gene matches. CDR3 length: 13 residues. The CDR3 DNA follows: TGTGCCAGCAGGGTCGGGGGGACAGATACGCAGTATTTT. This sequence encodes CASRVGGTDTQYF.

This chain connects TRBV19 to TRBJ2-2; D not resolved. Trimming left V 3 bases short and J 0 bases short, with 5 bases between. The germline V gene encodes CDR1 LNHDA and CDR2 SQIVND (reference sequence). The CDR3 loop spans 14 amino acids. The CDR3, as DNA: TGTGCCAGTAGTATTACAGCGAACACCGGGGAGCTGTTTTTT. It is translated as CASSITANTGELFF. Filled out from reference TRBV19 and TRBJ2-2, the complete variable domain reads DGGITQSPKYLFRKEGQNVTLSCEQNLNHDAMYWYRQDPGQGLRLIYYSQIVNDFQKGDIAEGYSVSREKKESFPLTVTSAQKNPTAFYLCASSITANTGELFFGEGSRLTVL.

This clone was picked up one time. The chain has TRBV7-9 and TRBJ1-3, with 7 bases matching TRBD1. V lost 5 bases, J lost 0 bases, and 10 bases stayed unmatched. The CDR3 runs to 17 residues. Germline CDR1 SEHNR, CDR2 FQNEAQ (reference sequence). CDR3 nucleotides: TGTGCCAGCAGCCCATCGGGGACAGCAAACTCTGGAAACACCATATATTTT. Protein product: CASSPSGTANSGNTIYF.

The V and J genes are TRBV7-2 and TRBJ2-3; D unresolved. There are 15 residues in the CDR3. The ends were cut back, 4 bases at V and 0 bases at J, with 11 bases in the middle. Germline V gene sequence: CDR1 SGHTA, CDR2 FQGNSA. The CDR3 sequence: CASSSRTESTDTQYF. The CDR3 DNA reads TGTGCCAGCAGCTCCCGGACGGAGAGCACAGATACGCAGTATTTT.

This clone was counted a few times. The chain employs TRBV9 and TRBJ2-5; the match to TRBD1 covers 11 bases. Germline V CDR1 and CDR2: SGDLS, YYNGEE. Trimming cost V 4 bases and J 4 bases; bases outside gene matches: 6. The length of the CDR3 is 15 residues. The CDR3 region is CASSSTGTGGETQYF. CDR3 DNA: TGTGCCAGCAGCTCTACCGGGACAGGGGGAGAGACCCAGTACTTC.

A few counts support this clone. The chain carries TRBV6-6 and TRBJ1-1, with 7 bases fitting TRBD1. V shed 6 bases and J 6 bases; nucleotides not matched to a gene: 7. The V gene's germline CDR1 is MNHNY and CDR2 SVGAGI (reference sequence). This CDR3 region has 13 residues. The CDR3 here is CASSQGGGAEAFF. CDR3 in DNA: TGTGCCAGCAGCCAGGGGGGAGGCGCTGAAGCTTTCTTT.

This clone turned up a few times. J is TRBJ1-6 and V is TRBV18, with 7 positions matching TRBD1. Germline-derived CDR1 and CDR2 are KGHSH and LQKENI. The CDR3 is 16 residues long. V was pared by 6 bases and J by 7 bases, with 12 bases of the junction left unmatched. The CDR3 spells CASSPPGDRLNSPLHF. The CDR3 DNA reads as TGTGCCAGCTCCCCCCCCGGGGACAGACTCAATTCACCCCTCCACTTT. The full variable domain, completed using reference TRBV18 and TRBJ1-6, is NAGVMQNPRHLVRRRGQEARLRCSPMKGHSHVYWYRQLPEEGLKFMVYLQKENIIDESGMPKERFSAEFPKEGPSILRIQQVVRGDSAAYFCASSPPGDRLNSPLHFGNGTRLTVT.

The chain employs TRBV30 and TRBJ2-5; D is unclear. The CDR3 has 12 amino acids. Trimming removed 0 bases from V and 5 bases from J, with 7 bases in between. From germline, CDR1 is GTSNPN and CDR2 SVGIG (reference sequence). For the CDR3, the DNA is TGTGCCTGGAGTGTACACGGGGAGACCCAGTACTTC. Its translation: CAWSVHGETQYF.

V and J are TRBV28 and TRBJ2-2, with D tentatively TRBD2 (6 bases). Per the germline V gene, CDR1 is MDHEN and CDR2 is SYDVKM. The V and J ends lost 6 bases and 6 bases respectively, with 17 bases between them. This CDR3 is built from 15 residues. The CDR3 nucleotides are TGTGCCAGCAGGACAACCGGGAGCCGGTCCGGGGAGCTGTTTTTT. Translation gives CASRTTGSRSGELFF.